This T cell receptor (beta chain) was captured in a study of blood T cell repertoires in COVID-19. Study-wide background: Material from acute and convalescent COVID-19 was sourced from the United States, Italy and Spain. Sources were T cells, B-cell-depleted T cells, or PBMCs; the material itself was cDNA or gDNA.

The table came from immunoSEQ multiplex PCR; TCRdb's copy has only in-frame clones and leaves some out. This repertoire shows about 480,000 clones, around 87% found once; its top ten account for 1.5% to 2%. The CDR3 runs 16 residues. With V trimmed by 2 bases and J by 3 bases, 6 bases remained unmatched. From germline, CDR1 is MNHEY and CDR2 SMNVEV (reference sequence). Either two negative PCRs, clearance, or symptom resolution qualified Cohort 3 donors as recovered. This clonotype was sampled from a woman in her thirties or forties who had recovered from COVID-19. Sequencing used PBMCs or T cells enriched from blood (not recorded which). The rearrangement joins TRBV27 to TRBJ2-1; 8 nucleotides agree with TRBD2. CDR3 in amino acids: CASSLGTSLDYNEQFF. The CDR3 DNA reads TGTGCCAGCAGTTTAGGGACTAGTCTGGACTACAATGAGCAGTTCTTC.